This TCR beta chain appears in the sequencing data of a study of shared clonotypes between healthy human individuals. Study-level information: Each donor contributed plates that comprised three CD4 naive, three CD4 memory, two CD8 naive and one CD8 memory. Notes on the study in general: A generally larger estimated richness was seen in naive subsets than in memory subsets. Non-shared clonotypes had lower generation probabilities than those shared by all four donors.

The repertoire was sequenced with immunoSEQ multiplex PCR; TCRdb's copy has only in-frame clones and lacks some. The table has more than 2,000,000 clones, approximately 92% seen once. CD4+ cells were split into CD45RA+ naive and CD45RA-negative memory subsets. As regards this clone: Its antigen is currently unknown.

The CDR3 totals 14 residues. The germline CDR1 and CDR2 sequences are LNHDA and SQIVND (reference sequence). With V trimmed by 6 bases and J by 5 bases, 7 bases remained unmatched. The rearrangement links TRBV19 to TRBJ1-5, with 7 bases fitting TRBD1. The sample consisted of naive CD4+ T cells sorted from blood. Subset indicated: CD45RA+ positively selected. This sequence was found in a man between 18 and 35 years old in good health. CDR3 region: CASRSTGRDQPQHF. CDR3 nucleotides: TGTGCCAGTAGATCGACAGGGAGGGATCAGCCCCAGCATTTT.